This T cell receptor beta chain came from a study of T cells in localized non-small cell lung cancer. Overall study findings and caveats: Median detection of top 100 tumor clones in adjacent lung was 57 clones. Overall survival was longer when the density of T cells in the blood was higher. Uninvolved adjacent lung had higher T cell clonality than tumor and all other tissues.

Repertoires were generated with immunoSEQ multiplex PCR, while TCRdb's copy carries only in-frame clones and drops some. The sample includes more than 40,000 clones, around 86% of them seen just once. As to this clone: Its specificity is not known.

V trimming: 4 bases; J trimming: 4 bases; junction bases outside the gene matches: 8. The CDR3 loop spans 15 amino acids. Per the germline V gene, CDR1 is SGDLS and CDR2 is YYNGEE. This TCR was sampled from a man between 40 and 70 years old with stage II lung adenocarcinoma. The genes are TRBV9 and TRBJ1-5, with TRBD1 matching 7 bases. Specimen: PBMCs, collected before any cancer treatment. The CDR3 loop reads CASSPDAGGNQPQHF. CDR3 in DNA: TGTGCCAGCAGCCCCGACGCAGGGGGGAATCAGCCCCAGCATTTT.